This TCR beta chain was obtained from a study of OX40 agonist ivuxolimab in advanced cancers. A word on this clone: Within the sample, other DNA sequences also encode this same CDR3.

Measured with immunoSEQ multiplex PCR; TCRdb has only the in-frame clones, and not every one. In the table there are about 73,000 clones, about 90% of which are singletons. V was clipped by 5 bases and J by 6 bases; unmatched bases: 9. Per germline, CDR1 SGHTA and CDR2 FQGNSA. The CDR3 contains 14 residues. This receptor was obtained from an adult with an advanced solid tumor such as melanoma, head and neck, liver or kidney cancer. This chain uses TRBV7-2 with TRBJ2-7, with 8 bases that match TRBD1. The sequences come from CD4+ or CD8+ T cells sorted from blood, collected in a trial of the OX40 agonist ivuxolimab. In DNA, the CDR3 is TGTGCCAGCAGCCCCCAGGGGGCGTCAGGCGAGCAGTACTTC. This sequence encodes CASSPQGASGEQYF. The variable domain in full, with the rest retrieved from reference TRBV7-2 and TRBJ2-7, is GAGVSQSPSNKVTEKGKDVELRCDPISGHTALYWYRQSLGQGLEFLIYFQGNSAPDKSGLPSDRFSAERTGGSVSTLTIQRTQQEDSAVYLCASSPQGASGEQYFGPGTRLTVT.